This passage covers 25 T cell receptor beta chains from one sample sequenced in a study of tumor-infiltrating lymphocytes in primary liver carcinoma. A primer matching the constant region was used to make TCR beta cDNA from approximately 0.45 ug of total RNA. Employing slightly modified ARM-PCR, three nested multiplex PCR rounds were run, and these gave rise to the TCR beta libraries. The two initial PCR rounds, approximately 10 cycles each, used TRBV1-TRBV30 forward and C-beta reverse primers. TCRdb processed the multiplex PCR reads anew with MiXCR; each CDR3 protein has one entry. The table shows 100,000 to 150,000 distinct CDR3 sequences, with 64% occurring only once. Bulk tissue was left unsorted, and RNA and DNA were co-extracted from about 21-30 mg of it. The sequencing input was liver tumor tissue from sampling region 3. The subset was: tumor region T3, left-lateral pole. The receptors stem from a woman aged 60-75 years with primary liver carcinoma and hepatitis B virus infection.

The table lists this clonotype with a count of one. It may be a read error: a sequence one base away is much more abundant. The V call is TRBV10-2, the J call TRBJ1-6; tentatively, D is TRBD1 (5 bases). The germline V and J ends were trimmed by 3 bases and 6 bases, with 9 bases remaining between them. Germline values: CDR1 WSHSY, CDR2 SAAADI. The CDR3 has 14 residues. CDR3 sequence reads: CASSDGGGNSPLHF. The CDR3 DNA reads TGCGCCAGCAGTGACGGGGGTGGTAATTCACCCCTCCACTTT.

This clonotype was recorded many times. The CDR3 DNA reads as TGTGCCAGCAGCTTAAACCCATTAGGCACAGATACGCAGTATTTT. Protein sequence: CASSLNPLGTDTQYF. This chain connects TRBV7-3 to TRBJ2-3; D remains unclear. V lost 1 base and J 1 base, leaving 9 bases between the germline ends. This CDR3 region has 15 residues. Germline-derived CDR1 and CDR2 are SGHTA and FQGTGA.

In DNA form, the CDR3 reads TGCAGTGCCTCTCCTGGCGGCATTCGGGGGGAGACCCAGTACTTC. This sequence encodes CSASPGGIRGETQYF. This rearrangement joins TRBV20-1 to TRBJ2-5; D perhaps matches TRBD2 (6 bases). Germline CDR1 DFQATT, CDR2 SNEGSKA (reference sequence). With 6 bases removed from V and 5 bases from J, the gap between germline ends came to 22 bases. CDR3 length: 15 residues.

This clonotype came up a few times. The chain employs TRBV29-1 and TRBJ1-5, with D possibly matching TRBD1 (5 bases). CDR1 is SQVTM and CDR2 is ANQGSEA in the germline V gene. With 7 bases removed from V and 1 base from J, the gap between germline ends came to 11 bases. The CDR3 consists of 13 residues. The CDR3 sequence: CSAGRVSNQPQHF. CDR3 in DNA: TGCAGCGCTGGCAGGGTGAGCAATCAGCCCCAGCATTTT.

Concerning this clonotype itself: Being one base from a much bigger clone, this may be a read error. The gene calls are TRBV6-1 and TRBJ1-2; tentative D call: TRBD1 (5 bases). The germline V gene encodes CDR1 MNHNS and CDR2 SASEGT. The CDR3 covers 14 residues. The CDR3 sequence is CASSEGSRVYGYIF. The DNA of the CDR3 is TGTGCCAGCAGTGAAGGCTCCAGGGTCTATGGCTACATCTTC.

The chain has TRBV11-3 and TRBJ2-5; maybe TRBD2 (6 bases). The CDR3 is 13 residues long. Between the trimmed V and J ends, which lost 7 bases and 5 bases, there was a span of 14 bases. Germline CDR1 reads SGHNT; CDR2 reads YENEEA. The CDR3 sequence is CASISTGRETQYF. DNA for the CDR3: TGTGCCAGCATCTCTACGGGGAGGGAGACCCAGTACTTC.

The rearrangement uses TRBV11-2 and TRBJ2-2, with D possibly matching TRBD2 (7 bases). The V gene's germline CDR1 is SGHAT and CDR2 FQNNGV. V shed 1 base and J shed 17 bases, with 26 bases lying between them. The CDR3 runs to 16 residues. The DNA for the CDR3 is TGTGCCAGCAGCTTAGGTGGGGGCATTTACACCGGGGGGCTCTTTTTT. This encodes CASSLGGGIYTGGLFF.

This clonotype was recorded many times. V usage is TRBV5-1 and J usage is TRBJ2-6; the match to TRBD1 covers 7 bases. Germline V gene data show CDR1 as SGHRS and CDR2 as YFSETQ. CDR3 size: 17 residues. V shed 4 bases, J shed 0 bases, and the junction held 7 bases outside the gene matches. The CDR3: CASSLGQVISGANVLTF. As DNA, the CDR3 is TGCGCCAGCAGCCTCGGACAGGTCATCTCTGGGGCCAACGTCCTGACTTTC.

Of note for this clonotype: A read error may be the cause here, since a much bigger clone is one base away. The chain links TRBV28 to TRBJ1-6; D is perhaps TRBD1 (5 bases). The germline V gene has CDR1 MDHEN and CDR2 SYDVKM. Trimming took 6 bases from V and 2 from J, leaving 17 bases between them. The CDR3 extends over 17 amino acids. In DNA, the CDR3 is TGTGCCAGCAGGCCCGGCGGGGCTCTCCCCTATAATTCACCCCTCCACTTT. It specifies CASRPGGALPYNSPLHF.

Comment on this clonotype: A junction end diverges from the germline sequence, so it may reflect a read error. The chain links TRBV4-1 to TRBJ2-6, with D tentatively TRBD1 or TRBD2 (5 bases each). CDR3 length: 16 amino acids. Per germline, CDR1 MGHRA and CDR2 YSYEKL. CDR3 region: CASSQDWDAGANVLTF. The CDR3 DNA is TGCGCTAGCAGCCAAGATTGGGACGCTGGGGCCAACGTCCTGACTTTC.

This clonotype was observed once. It may be a read error: a sequence one base away is much more abundant. Here the CDR3 omits its conserved ending phenylalanine or tryptophan, so a read error is the likely source. The chain couples TRBV28 to TRBJ2-7, with TRBD1 identical over 7 bases. The germline V gene encodes CDR1 MDHEN and CDR2 SYDVKM. The CDR3 is 13 amino acids. V shed 6 bases, J shed 2 bases, and the junction held 4 bases outside the gene matches. CDR3 residues: CASRPGQTYEQYL. The CDR3 DNA is TGTGCCAGCAGGCCGGGACAGACCTACGAGCAGTACTTA.

Comment on this clonotype: The missing conserved phenylalanine or tryptophan at the end of this CDR3 makes a read error likely. The limits of the CDR3 on the DNA are not certain, so only TCRdb's listed CDR3 is given. The chain links TRBV4-1 to TRBJ2-7. The CDR3 length equals 13 residues, ends included. In germline, CDR1 is MGHRA, CDR2 YSYEKL. The CDR3 region is CASSQVSGDEQHS.

This clonotype occurred many times. The chain has TRBV6-5 and TRBJ1-1; perhaps TRBD1 as D (5 bases). V was cut by 0 bases and J by 5 bases, with 13 bases left in between. The CDR3 totals 15 residues. Looked up from germline, CDR1 is MNHEY and CDR2 is SVGAGI. This CDR3 reads CASSYSAGGGTEAFF. CDR3 in DNA: TGTGCCAGCAGTTACTCCGCTGGGGGAGGAACTGAAGCTTTCTTT.

This clonotype has just a few counts. One end of the junction does not line up with germline, which may come from a read error. The chain carries TRBV28 and TRBJ1-4; perhaps TRBD1 as D (5 bases). In germline, CDR1 is MDHEN, CDR2 SYDVKM. There are 14 residues in the CDR3. CDR3 nucleotide sequence: TGTGCCAGCAGCCCCCAGGGAGGTAATGAAAAACTGCTTTTT. As protein: CASSPQGGNEKLLF.

This clonotype showed up just once. It may be a read error: a sequence one base away is much more abundant. The gene calls are TRBV29-1 and TRBJ2-3, with a weak D call TRBD2 (6 bases). There are 14 residues in the CDR3. CDR1 and CDR2 from the germline V gene are SQVTM and ANQGSEA. Written as DNA, the CDR3 is TGCAGCGTTGAAGTGCTAGCGAAGAGGGATACGCAGTGTTTT. Translated, it gives CSVEVLAKRDTQCF.

This clonotype occurred many times. This rearrangement joins TRBV4-2 to TRBJ2-1; 11 nucleotides line up with TRBD2. This CDR3 has 15 residues. Germline V CDR1 and CDR2: LGHNA, YNFKEQ. Trimming removed 1 base from V and 9 bases from J; junction bases left unmatched: 5. The CDR3 sequence: CASSQGLAGLGEQFF. CDR3 DNA: TGTGCCAGCAGCCAAGGACTAGCGGGATTGGGTGAGCAGTTCTTC.

This clonotype showed up many times. The rearrangement joins TRBV12-3 or TRBV12-4 to TRBJ2-5; no clear D. V shed 6 bases and J shed 0 bases, with 2 bases lying between them. The CDR3 loop spans 11 amino acids. The CDR3 sequence is CASRNQETQYF. The CDR3 DNA sequence: TGTGCCAGCAGGAACCAAGAGACCCAGTACTTC.

This clonotype was seen only a few times. The chain links TRBV11-1 to TRBJ2-1; 8 bases are a match to TRBD2. Germline V gene sequence: CDR1 SGHAT, CDR2 FQDESV (reference sequence). Trimming removed 1 base from V and 13 bases from J; junction bases left unmatched: 6. This CDR3 has 13 residues. The CDR3 region is CASSLDGGEKQFF. Written as DNA, the CDR3 is TGTGCCAGCAGCTTAGACGGGGGGGAAAAACAGTTCTTC. The whole variable domain, filled in from reference TRBV11-1 and TRBJ2-1, reads EAEVAQSPRYKITEKSQAVAFWCDPISGHATLYWYRQILGQGPELLVQFQDESVVDDSQLPKDRFSAERLKGVDSTLKIQPAELGDSAMYLCASSLDGGEKQFFGPGTRLTVL.

In regard to this clonotype: Germline and junction disagree at one end, which may indicate a read error. The V call is TRBV5-1, the J call TRBJ2-1; 10 positions match TRBD2. The CDR3 totals 13 residues. Germline values: CDR1 SGHRS, CDR2 YFSETQ. CDR3 in DNA: TGCTCCAGCAGCTTCCGACTAGCGGGTGAGCAGTTCTTC. Translation gives CSSSFRLAGEQFF.

This rearrangement joins TRBV11-2 to TRBJ1-1, with a tentative D call TRBD1 (6 bases). The CDR3 consists of 13 residues. V shed 9 bases and J shed 8 bases, with 19 bases lying between them. Germline CDR1 SGHAT, CDR2 FQNNGV. The CDR3, as DNA: TGTGCCAGTATACCAACCCACGGGACAGAAGCTTTCTTT. Its translation: CASIPTHGTEAFF. Looking up the rest from reference TRBV11-2 and TRBJ1-1 gives the full variable domain: EAGVAQSPRYKIIEKRQSVAFWCNPISGHATLYWYQQILGQGPKLLIQFQNNGVVDDSQLPKDRFSAERLKGVDSTLKIQPAKLEDSAVYLCASIPTHGTEAFFGQGTRLTVV.

Remarks on this clonotype: This could be a read error, since a much larger clone is one nucleotide away. The J gene is TRBJ1-5, the V gene TRBV6-1; D remains ambiguous. V dropped 2 bases and J dropped 6 bases, with 14 bases sitting between them. CDR3 length equals 15 residues. CDR1 MNHNS and CDR2 SASEGT come from the germline V gene. The CDR3 protein is CASSENGGGIQPQHF. The CDR3 DNA reads TGTGCCAGCAGTGAAAACGGAGGAGGCATTCAGCCCCAGCATTTT.

With regard to this clonotype: One end of the junction varies from germline; a read error may be responsible. The CDR3 DNA sequence: TGCTGCGTCATACAGGGGTACTCCTACGAGCAGTACTTC. The encoded protein is CCVIQGYSYEQYF. This chain uses TRBV29-1 with TRBJ2-7; 7 bases are shared with TRBD1. CDR1 and CDR2 from the germline V gene are SQVTM and ANQGSEA. The CDR3 is 13 amino acids.

The chain employs TRBV11-2 and TRBJ2-2; no definite D call. Germline assignment: CDR1 SGHAT and CDR2 FQNNGV. CDR3 size: 11 residues. V was cut by 3 bases and J by 8 bases, with 4 bases left in between. The CDR3 reads CASSLTGELFF. CDR3 nucleotides: TGTGCCAGCAGCTTGACAGGGGAGCTGTTTTTT. Looking up the rest from reference TRBV11-2 and TRBJ2-2 gives the full variable domain: EAGVAQSPRYKIIEKRQSVAFWCNPISGHATLYWYQQILGQGPKLLIQFQNNGVVDDSQLPKDRFSAERLKGVDSTLKIQPAKLEDSAVYLCASSLTGELFFGEGSRLTVL.

On this clonotype itself: Possible read error: a much larger clone is one base away. The rearrangement joins TRBV28 to TRBJ1-2; D remains unclear. The CDR3 sequence is 13 residues long. The ends were cut back, 10 bases at V and 6 bases at J, with 18 bases in the middle. Germline loops: CDR1 MDHEN, CDR2 SYDVKM. Here the CDR3 DNA reads TGTGCCACACTGGTCGGAGGGTTGAATGGCTACACCTTC. It is translated as CATLVGGLNGYTF.

Note on this clonotype: An end of the junction differs from the germline gene, which may be a read error. This chain connects TRBV6-1 to TRBJ2-2, with unresolved D. The CDR3 runs to 20 residues. Germline lookup yields CDR1 MNHNS and CDR2 SASEGT. As DNA, the CDR3 is TGTGCCAGCACTGAAAACGTGGTTTCTCGGCAGACCCAAAGGACCGGGGAGCTGTTTTTT. This encodes CASTENVVSRQTQRTGELFF.